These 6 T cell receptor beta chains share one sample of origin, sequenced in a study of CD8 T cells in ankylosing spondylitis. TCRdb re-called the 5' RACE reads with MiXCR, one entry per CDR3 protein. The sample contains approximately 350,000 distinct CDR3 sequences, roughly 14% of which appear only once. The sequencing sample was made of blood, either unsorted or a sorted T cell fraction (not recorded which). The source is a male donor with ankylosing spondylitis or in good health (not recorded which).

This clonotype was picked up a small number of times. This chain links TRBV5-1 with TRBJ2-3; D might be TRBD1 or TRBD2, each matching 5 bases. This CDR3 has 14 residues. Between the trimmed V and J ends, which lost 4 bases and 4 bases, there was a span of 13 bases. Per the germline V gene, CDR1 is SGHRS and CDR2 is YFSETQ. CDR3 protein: CASSPAVGADTQYF. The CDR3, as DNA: TGCGCCAGCAGCCCCGCCGTGGGGGCAGATACGCAGTATTTT. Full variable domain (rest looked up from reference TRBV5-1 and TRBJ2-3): KAGVTQTPRYLIKTRGQQVTLSCSPISGHRSVSWYQQTPGQGLQFLFEYFSETQRNKGNFPGRFSGRQFSNSRSEMNVSTLELGDSALYLCASSPAVGADTQYFGPGTRLTVL.

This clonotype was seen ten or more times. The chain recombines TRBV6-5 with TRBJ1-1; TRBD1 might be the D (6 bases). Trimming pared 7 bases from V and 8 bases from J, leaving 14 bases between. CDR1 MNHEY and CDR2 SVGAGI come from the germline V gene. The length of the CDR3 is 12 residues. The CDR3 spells CASTAQGSEAFF. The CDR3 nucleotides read TGTGCCAGCACCGCTCAGGGGTCCGAAGCTTTCTTT.

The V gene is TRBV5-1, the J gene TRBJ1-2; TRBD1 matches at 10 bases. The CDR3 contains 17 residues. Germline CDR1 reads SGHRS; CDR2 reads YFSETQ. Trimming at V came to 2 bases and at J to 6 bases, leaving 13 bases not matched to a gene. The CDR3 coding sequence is TGCGCCAGCAGCTTCGGGACAGGGGCCCTAAAGACTGATGGCTACACCTTC. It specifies CASSFGTGALKTDGYTF.

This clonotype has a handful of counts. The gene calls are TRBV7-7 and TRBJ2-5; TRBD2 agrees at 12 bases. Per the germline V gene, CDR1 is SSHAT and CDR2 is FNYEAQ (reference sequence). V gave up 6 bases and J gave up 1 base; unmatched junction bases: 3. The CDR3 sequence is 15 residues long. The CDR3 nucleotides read TGTGCCAGCAGTAGGGGACTAGCGGGCCAAGAGACCCAGTACTTC. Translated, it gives CASSRGLAGQETQYF.

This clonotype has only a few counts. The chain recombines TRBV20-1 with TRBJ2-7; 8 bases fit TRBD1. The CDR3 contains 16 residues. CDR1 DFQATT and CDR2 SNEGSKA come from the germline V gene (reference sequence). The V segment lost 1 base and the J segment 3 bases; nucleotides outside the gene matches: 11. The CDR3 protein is CSARVTGGGIGYEQYF. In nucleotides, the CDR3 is TGCAGTGCTAGAGTTACAGGGGGTGGAATAGGCTACGAGCAGTACTTC.

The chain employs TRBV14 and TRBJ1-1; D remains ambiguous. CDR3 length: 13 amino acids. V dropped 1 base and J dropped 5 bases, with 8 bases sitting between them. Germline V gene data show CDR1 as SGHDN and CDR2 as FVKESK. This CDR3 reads CASSQVAVTEAFF. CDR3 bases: TGTGCCAGCAGCCAAGTGGCGGTAACTGAAGCTTTCTTT.